The T cell receptor (beta chain) described here comes from a study of CD8+CD57+ T cells in acquired aplastic anemia. Findings and caveats of the study: Comparison of patients with controls identified around 31 shared CD8+ CDR3 sequences.

The V and J ends lost 5 bases and 3 bases respectively, with 23 bases between them. CDR1 and CDR2 from the germline V gene are SGHTA and FQGTGA. This CDR3 comprises 17 residues. A note on this clonotype: Its target is not known.

The TCR beta profiling, which covered VDJ combination and CDR3 sequence, was carried out using genomic DNA as the template. TCRdb passed the reads through MiXCR, listing each CDR3 protein once. Of hundreds of thousands of distinct CDR3 sequences in the sample, about 70% were seen once. This rearrangement joins TRBV7-3 to TRBJ2-7, with D maybe TRBD2 (6 bases). The receptor was derived from a human donor in good health, serving as a control. Material: sorted CD4+, CD8+, or CD8+CD57+ T cells (not recorded which) from PBMCs. CDR3 residues: CASSGDLVGRGLYEQYF. The CDR3 DNA reads as TGTGCCAGCAGCGGAGATTTAGTAGGACGGGGACTCTACGAGCAGTACTTC.